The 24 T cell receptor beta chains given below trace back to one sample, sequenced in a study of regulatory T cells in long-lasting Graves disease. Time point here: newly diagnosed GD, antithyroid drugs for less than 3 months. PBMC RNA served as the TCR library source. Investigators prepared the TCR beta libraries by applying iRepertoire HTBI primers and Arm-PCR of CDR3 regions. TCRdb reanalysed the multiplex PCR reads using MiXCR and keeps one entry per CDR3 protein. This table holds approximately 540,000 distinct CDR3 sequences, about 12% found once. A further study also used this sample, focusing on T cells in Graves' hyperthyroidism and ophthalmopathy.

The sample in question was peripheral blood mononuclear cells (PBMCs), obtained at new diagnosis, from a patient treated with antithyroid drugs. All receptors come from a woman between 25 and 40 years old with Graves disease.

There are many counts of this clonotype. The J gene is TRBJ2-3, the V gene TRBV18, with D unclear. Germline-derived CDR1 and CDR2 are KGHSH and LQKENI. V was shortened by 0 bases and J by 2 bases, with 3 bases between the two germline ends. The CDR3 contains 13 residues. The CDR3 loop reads CASSPPFTDTQYF. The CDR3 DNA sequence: TGTGCCAGCTCACCACCGTTCACAGATACGCAGTATTTT. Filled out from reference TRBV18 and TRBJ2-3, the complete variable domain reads NAGVMQNPRHLVRRRGQEARLRCSPMKGHSHVYWYRQLPEEGLKFMVYLQKENIIDESGMPKERFSAEFPKEGPSILRIQQVVRGDSAAYFCASSPPFTDTQYFGPGTRLTVL.

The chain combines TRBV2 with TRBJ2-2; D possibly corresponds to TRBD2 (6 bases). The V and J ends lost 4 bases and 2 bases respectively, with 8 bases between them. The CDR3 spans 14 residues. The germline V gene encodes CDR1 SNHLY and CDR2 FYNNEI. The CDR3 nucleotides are TGTGCCAGCAGTGGCGGGGTAAACACCGGGGAGCTGTTTTTT. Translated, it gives CASSGGVNTGELFF. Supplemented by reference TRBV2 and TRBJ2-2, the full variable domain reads EPEVTQTPSHQVTQMGQEVILRCVPISNHLYFYWYRQILGQKVEFLVSFYNNEISEKSEIFDDQFSVERPDGSNFTLKIRSTKLEDSAMYFCASSGGVNTGELFFGEGSRLTVL.

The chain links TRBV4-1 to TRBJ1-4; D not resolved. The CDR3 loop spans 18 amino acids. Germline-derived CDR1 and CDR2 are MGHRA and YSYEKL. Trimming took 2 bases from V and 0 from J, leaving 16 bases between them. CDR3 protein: CASSQSPVVIATNEKLFF. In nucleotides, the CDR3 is TGCGCCAGCAGCCAAAGCCCGGTCGTCATAGCAACTAATGAAAAACTGTTTTTT.

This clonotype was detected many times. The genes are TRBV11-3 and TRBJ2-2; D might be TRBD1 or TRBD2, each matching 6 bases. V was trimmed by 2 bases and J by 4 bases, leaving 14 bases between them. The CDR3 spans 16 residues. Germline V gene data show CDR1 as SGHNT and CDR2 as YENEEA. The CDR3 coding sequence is TGTGCCAGCAGCTTACTATGGGGGGCGCGCACCGGGGAGCTGTTTTTT. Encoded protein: CASSLLWGARTGELFF. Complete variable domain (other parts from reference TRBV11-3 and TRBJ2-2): EAGVVQSPRYKIIEKKQPVAFWCNPISGHNTLYWYLQNLGQGPELLIRYENEEAVDDSQLPKDRFSAERLKGVDSTLKIQPAELGDSAVYLCASSLLWGARTGELFFGEGSRLTVL.

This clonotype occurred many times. Here the CDR3 DNA reads TGTGCCAGCAGTTACCCACCCGAGGAGGGCTACAATGAGCAGTTCTTC. Protein: CASSYPPEEGYNEQFF. The J gene is TRBJ2-1, the V gene TRBV6-5; D perhaps matches TRBD2 (6 bases). CDR3 length: 16 residues. The ends were cut back, 2 bases at V and 3 bases at J, with 14 bases in the middle. Germline V gene data show CDR1 as MNHEY and CDR2 as SVGAGI.

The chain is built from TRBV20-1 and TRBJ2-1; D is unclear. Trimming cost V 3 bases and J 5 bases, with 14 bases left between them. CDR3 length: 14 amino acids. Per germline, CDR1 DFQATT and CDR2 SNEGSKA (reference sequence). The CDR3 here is CSARRLGSHNEQFF. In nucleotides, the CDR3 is TGCAGTGCTAGGAGGCTAGGGTCCCACAATGAGCAGTTCTTC.

CDR3 nucleotides: TGCAGTGCTAGAGCACTAGCGGGAGGAGGAGAGACCCAGTACTTC. Its protein is CSARALAGGGETQYF. J is TRBJ2-5 and V is TRBV20-1; 12 bases map to TRBD2. CDR3 length: 15 residues. V shed 1 base, J shed 4 bases, and the junction held 4 bases outside the gene matches. The germline gives CDR1 DFQATT, CDR2 SNEGSKA (reference sequence).

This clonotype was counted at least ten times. The CDR3 region has the DNA TGTGCCACCAGAAACTTAGCGGGGGTCACAGATACGCAGTATTTT. It yields the protein CATRNLAGVTDTQYF. The genes are TRBV15 and TRBJ2-3, with 9 bases aligning to TRBD2. This CDR3 is built from 15 residues. V trimming: 6 bases; J trimming: 2 bases; junction bases outside the gene matches: 6. The V gene's germline CDR1 is LNHNV and CDR2 YYDKDF (reference sequence).

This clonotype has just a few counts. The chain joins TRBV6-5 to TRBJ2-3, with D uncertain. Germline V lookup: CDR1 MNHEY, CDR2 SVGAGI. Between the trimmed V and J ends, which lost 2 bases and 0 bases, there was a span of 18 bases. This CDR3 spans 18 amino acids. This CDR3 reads CASSYVSSGTESTDTQYF. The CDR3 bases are TGTGCCAGCAGTTACGTAAGCAGTGGAACCGAAAGCACAGATACGCAGTATTTT.

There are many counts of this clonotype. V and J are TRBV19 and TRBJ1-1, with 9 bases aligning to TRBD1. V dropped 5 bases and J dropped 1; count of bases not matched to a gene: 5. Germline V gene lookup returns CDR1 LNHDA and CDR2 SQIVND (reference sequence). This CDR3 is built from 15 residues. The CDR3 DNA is TGTGCCAGTAGTGAAGAGACAGGGGGGAACACTGAAGCTTTCTTT. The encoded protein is CASSEETGGNTEAFF.

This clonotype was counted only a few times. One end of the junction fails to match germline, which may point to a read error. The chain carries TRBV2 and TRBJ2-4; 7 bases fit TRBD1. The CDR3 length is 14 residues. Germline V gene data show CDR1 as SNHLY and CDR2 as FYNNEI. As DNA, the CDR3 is TGTGCCAGCAGAGACAGGGAAGCCAAAAACATTCAGCACTTC. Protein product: CASRDREAKNIQHF.

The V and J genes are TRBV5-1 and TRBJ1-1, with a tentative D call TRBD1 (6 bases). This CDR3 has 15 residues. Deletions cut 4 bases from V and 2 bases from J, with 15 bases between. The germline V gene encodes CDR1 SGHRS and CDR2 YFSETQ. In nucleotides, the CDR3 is TGCGCCAGCAGCCCCGGTGGGGGGGCCAACACTGAAGCTTTCTTT. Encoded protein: CASSPGGGANTEAFF. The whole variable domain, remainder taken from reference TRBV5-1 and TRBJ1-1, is KAGVTQTPRYLIKTRGQQVTLSCSPISGHRSVSWYQQTPGQGLQFLFEYFSETQRNKGNFPGRFSGRQFSNSRSEMNVSTLELGDSALYLCASSPGGGANTEAFFGQGTRLTVV.

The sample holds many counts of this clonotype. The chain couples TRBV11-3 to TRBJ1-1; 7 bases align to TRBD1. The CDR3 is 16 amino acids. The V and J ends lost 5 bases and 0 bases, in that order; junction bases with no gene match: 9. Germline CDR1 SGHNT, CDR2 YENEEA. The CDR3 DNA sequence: TGTGCCAGCAGCAGAGGGGACAGAATAATGAACACTGAAGCTTTCTTT. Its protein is CASSRGDRIMNTEAFF. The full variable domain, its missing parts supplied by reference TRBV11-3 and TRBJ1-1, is EAGVVQSPRYKIIEKKQPVAFWCNPISGHNTLYWYLQNLGQGPELLIRYENEEAVDDSQLPKDRFSAERLKGVDSTLKIQPAELGDSAVYLCASSRGDRIMNTEAFFGQGTRLTVV.

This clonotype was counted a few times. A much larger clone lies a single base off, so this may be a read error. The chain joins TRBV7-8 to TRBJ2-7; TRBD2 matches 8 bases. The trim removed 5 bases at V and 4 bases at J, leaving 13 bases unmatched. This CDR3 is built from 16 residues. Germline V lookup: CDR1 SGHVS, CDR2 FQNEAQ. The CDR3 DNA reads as TGTGCCAGCAGCCCCGTCTTAGGCGGGAGGACTTACGAGCAGTACTTC. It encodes CASSPVLGGRTYEQYF.

CDR3 DNA sequence: TGTGCCAGCATAGTCAAGAAAAACACTGAAGCTTTCTTT. Translating gives CASIVKKNTEAFF. The rearrangement uses TRBV2 and TRBJ1-1; D gene uncertain. V dropped 7 bases and J dropped 2 bases, with 11 bases sitting between them. CDR3 size: 13 residues. CDR1 and CDR2 from the germline V gene are SNHLY and FYNNEI.

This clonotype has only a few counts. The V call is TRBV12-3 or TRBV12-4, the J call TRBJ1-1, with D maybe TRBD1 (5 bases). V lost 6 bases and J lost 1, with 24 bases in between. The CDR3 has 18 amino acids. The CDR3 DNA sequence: TGTGCCAGCAGGCGTAATATTTACCTGGGACGGACGAACACTGAAGCTTTCTTT. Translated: CASRRNIYLGRTNTEAFF.

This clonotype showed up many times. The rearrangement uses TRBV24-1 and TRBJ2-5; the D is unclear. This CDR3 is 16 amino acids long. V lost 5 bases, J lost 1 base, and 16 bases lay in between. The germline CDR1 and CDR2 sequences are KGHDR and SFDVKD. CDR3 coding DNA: TGTGCCACCAGTGCCCACACACCGGGCCTCCAAGAGACCCAGTACTTC. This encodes CATSAHTPGLQETQYF.

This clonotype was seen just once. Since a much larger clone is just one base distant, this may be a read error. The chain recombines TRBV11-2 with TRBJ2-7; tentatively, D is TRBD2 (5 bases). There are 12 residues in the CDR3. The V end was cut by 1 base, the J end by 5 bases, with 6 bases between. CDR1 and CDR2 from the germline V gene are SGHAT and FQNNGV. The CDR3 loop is CASSLGSDEQYF. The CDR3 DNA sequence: TGTGCCAGCAGCTTAGGTAGCGACGAGCAGTACTTC.

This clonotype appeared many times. CDR3 bases: TGTGCCAGCAGTTTGGAACTAGCGGGCACTGAGCAGTTCTTC. Encoded protein: CASSLELAGTEQFF. The chain couples TRBV12-3 or TRBV12-4 to TRBJ2-1; 9 nucleotides line up with TRBD2. V was pared by 3 bases and J by 9 bases, with 6 bases of the junction left unmatched. The CDR3 sequence is 14 residues long.

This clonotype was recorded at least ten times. CDR3: CASSYSHVSYEQYF. CDR3 DNA: TGTGCCAGCAGTTACTCGCACGTTTCCTACGAGCAGTACTTC. V usage is TRBV6-2 or TRBV6-3 and J usage is TRBJ2-7, with unresolved D. Trimming pared 0 bases from V and 1 base from J, leaving 7 bases between. The CDR3 loop spans 14 amino acids. Germline-derived CDR1 and CDR2 are MNHEY and SVGEGT.

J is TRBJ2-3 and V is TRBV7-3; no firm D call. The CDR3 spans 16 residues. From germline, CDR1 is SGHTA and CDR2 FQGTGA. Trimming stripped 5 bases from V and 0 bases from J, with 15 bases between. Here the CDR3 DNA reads TGTGCCAGCAGCCACGGACCGGCAGGTAGCACAGATACGCAGTATTTT. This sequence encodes CASSHGPAGSTDTQYF.

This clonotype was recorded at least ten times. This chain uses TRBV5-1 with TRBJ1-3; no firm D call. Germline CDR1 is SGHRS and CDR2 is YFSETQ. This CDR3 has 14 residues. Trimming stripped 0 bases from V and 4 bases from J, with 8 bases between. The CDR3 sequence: CASSLAGIGNTIYF. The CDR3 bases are TGCGCCAGCAGCTTGGCTGGAATCGGAAACACCATATATTTT. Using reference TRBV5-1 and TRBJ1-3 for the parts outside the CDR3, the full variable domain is KAGVTQTPRYLIKTRGQQVTLSCSPISGHRSVSWYQQTPGQGLQFLFEYFSETQRNKGNFPGRFSGRQFSNSRSEMNVSTLELGDSALYLCASSLAGIGNTIYFGEGSWLTVV.

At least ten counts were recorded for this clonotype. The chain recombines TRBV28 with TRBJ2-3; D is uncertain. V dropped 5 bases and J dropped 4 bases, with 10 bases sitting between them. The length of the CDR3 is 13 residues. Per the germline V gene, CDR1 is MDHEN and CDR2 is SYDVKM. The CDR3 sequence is CASSLKIPDTQYF. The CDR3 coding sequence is TGTGCCAGCAGTCTCAAGATCCCAGATACGCAGTATTTT.

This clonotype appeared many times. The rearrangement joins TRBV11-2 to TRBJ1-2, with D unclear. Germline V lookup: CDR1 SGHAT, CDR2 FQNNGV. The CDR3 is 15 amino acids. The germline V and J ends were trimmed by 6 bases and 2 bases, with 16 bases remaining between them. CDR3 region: CASRHPRSGNYGYTF. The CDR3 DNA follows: TGTGCCAGCAGGCACCCTAGATCTGGGAACTATGGCTACACCTTC.